This TCR beta chain appears in the sequencing data of a study of blood T cell repertoires in COVID-19. Overall study context: COVID-19 samples collected from the United States, Italy and Spain covered acute and convalescent phases.

Repertoires were generated with immunoSEQ multiplex PCR, while TCRdb's copy carries only in-frame clones and drops some. The table shows over 30,000 clones, with around 90% occurring only once. Trimming took off 4 bases at V and 10 bases at J, with 18 bases between the two ends. The CDR3 sequence is 14 residues long. Per the germline V gene, CDR1 is SGHRS and CDR2 is YFSETQ. The receptor comes from a human donor in a cohort sampled during active COVID-19. This chain links TRBV5-1 with TRBJ2-1; D possibly corresponds to TRBD2 (6 bases). Sequenced material: peripheral blood. The CDR3 reads CASSPWTGREEQFF. The DNA for the CDR3 is TGCGCCAGCAGCCCGTGGACCGGTCGGGAGGAGCAGTTCTTC.